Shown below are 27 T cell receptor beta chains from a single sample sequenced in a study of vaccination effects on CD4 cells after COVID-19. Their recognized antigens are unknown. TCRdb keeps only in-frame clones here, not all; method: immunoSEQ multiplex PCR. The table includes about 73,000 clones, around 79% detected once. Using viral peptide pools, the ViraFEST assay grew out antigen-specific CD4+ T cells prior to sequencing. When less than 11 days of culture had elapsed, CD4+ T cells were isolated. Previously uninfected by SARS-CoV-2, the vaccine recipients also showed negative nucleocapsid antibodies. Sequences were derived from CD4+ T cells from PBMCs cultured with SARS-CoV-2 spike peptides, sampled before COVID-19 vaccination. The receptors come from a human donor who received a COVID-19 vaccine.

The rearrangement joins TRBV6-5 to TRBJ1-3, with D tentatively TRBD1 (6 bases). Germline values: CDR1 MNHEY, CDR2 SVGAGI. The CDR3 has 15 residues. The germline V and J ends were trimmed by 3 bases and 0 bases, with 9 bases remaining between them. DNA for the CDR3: TGTGCCAGCAGTTATAGGGGGGGCTCTGGAAACACCATATATTTT. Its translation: CASSYRGGSGNTIYF.

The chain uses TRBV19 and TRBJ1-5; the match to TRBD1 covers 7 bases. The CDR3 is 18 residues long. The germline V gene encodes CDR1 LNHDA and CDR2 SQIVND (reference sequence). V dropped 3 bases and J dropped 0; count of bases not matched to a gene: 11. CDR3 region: CASSISGGSFYSNQPQHF. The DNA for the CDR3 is TGTGCCAGTAGTATCTCAGGGGGGTCTTTCTATAGCAATCAGCCCCAGCATTTT.

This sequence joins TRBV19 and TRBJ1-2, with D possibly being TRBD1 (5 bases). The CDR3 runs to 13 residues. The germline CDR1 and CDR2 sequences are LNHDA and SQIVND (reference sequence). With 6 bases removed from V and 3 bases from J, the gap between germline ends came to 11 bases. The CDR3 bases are TGTGCCAGTAGCCCCCGAGGGGACTATGGCTACACCTTC. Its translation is CASSPRGDYGYTF.

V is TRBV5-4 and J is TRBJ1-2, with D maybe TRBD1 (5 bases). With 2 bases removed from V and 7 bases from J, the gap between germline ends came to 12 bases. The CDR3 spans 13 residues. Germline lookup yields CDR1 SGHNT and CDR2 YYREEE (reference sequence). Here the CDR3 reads CASSFQGLRGYTF. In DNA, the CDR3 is TGTGCCAGCAGCTTCCAGGGCCTCCGTGGCTACACCTTC. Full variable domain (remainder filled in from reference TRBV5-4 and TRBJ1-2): ETGVTQSPTHLIKTRGQQVTLRCSSQSGHNTVSWYQQALGQGPQFIFQYYREEENGRGNFPPRFSGLQFPNYSSELNVNALELDDSALYLCASSFQGLRGYTFGSGTRLTVV.

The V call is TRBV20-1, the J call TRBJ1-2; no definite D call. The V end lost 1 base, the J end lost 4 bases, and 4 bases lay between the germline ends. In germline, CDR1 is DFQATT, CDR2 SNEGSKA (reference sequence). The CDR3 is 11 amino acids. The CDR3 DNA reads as TGCAGTGCTAGAGTAACCTATGGCTACACCTTC. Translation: CSARVTYGYTF.

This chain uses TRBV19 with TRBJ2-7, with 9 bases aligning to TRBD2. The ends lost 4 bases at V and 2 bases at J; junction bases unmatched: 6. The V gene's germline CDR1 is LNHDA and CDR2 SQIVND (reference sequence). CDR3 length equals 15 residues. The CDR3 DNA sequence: TGTGCCAGTAGTAGAAGCGGGGGGCCTACCTACGAGCAGTACGTC. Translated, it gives CASSRSGGPTYEQYV.

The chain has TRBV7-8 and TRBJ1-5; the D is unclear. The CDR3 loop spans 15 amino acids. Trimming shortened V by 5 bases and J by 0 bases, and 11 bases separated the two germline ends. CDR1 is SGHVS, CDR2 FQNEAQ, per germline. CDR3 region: CASSPELSSNQPQHF. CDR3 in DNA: TGTGCCAGCAGCCCGGAATTGAGTAGCAATCAGCCCCAGCATTTT. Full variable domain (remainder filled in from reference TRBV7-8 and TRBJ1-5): GAGVSQSPRYKVAKRGQDVALRCDPISGHVSLFWYQQALGQGPEFLTYFQNEAQLDKSGLPSDRFFAERPEGSVSTLKIQRTQQEDSAVYLCASSPELSSNQPQHFGDGTRLSIL.

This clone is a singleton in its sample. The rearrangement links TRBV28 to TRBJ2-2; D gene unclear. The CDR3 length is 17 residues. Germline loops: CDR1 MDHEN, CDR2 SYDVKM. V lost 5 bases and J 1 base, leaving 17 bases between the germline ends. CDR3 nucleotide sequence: TGTGCCAGCAGTACCCTATGGAAGGGTTGGAACACCGGGGAGCTGTTTTTT. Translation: CASSTLWKGWNTGELFF.

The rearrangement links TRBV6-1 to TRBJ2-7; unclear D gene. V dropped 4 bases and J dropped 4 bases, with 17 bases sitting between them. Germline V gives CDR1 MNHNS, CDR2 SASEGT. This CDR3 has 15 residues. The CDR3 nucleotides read TGTGCCAGCAGTGTAGCTGGGTATGGCTCGTACGAGCAGTACGTC. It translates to CASSVAGYGSYEQYV.

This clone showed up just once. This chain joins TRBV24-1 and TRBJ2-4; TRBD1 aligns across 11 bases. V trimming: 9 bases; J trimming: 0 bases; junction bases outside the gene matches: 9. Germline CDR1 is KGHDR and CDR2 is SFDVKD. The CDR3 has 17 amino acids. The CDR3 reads CATGDRGVERAKNIQYF. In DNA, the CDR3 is TGTGCCACCGGGGACAGGGGGGTAGAGCGAGCCAAAAACATTCAGTACTTC.

CDR3: CASSYSGREGTEAFF. Written as DNA, the CDR3 is TGTGCCAGCAGTTACTCCGGGAGGGAAGGGACTGAAGCTTTCTTT. This sequence joins TRBV6-6 and TRBJ1-1; D gene uncertain. Per the germline V gene, CDR1 is MNHNY and CDR2 is SVGAGI (reference sequence). This CDR3 has 15 amino acids. V gave up 0 bases and J gave up 5 bases, with 13 bases separating them.

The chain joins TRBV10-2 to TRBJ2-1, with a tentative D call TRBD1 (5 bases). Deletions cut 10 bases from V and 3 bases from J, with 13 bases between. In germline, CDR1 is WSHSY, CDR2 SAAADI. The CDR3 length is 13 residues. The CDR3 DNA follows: TGCGCCACCCGCGACAGAAACTACAATGAGCAGTTCTTC. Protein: CATRDRNYNEQFF.

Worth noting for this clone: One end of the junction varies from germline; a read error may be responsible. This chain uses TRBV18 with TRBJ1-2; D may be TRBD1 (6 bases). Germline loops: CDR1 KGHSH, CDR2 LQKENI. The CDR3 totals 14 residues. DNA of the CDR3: TGTGCCAGCTCAGAAGAGACAGGTTCGGCGGGCTACATCTTC. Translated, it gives CASSEETGSAGYIF.

The DNA of the CDR3 is TGTGCCAGCAGTGAACTCGGGGCAGGGGTTGGGGAGCAGTACGTC. Its translation: CASSELGAGVGEQYV. V is TRBV25-1 and J is TRBJ2-7; tentative D call: TRBD1 (6 bases). The CDR3 is made up of 15 amino acids. Per the germline V gene, CDR1 is MGHDK and CDR2 is SYGVNS. V gave up 2 bases and J gave up 7 bases, with 18 bases separating them.

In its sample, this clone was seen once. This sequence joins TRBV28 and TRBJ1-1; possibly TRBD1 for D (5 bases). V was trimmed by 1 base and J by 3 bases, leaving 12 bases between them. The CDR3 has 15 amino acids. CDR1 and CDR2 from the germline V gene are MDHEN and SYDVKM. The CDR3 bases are TGTGCCAGCAGTTTATCCGGGGGGGGATACACTGAAGCTTTCTTT. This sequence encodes CASSLSGGGYTEAFF.

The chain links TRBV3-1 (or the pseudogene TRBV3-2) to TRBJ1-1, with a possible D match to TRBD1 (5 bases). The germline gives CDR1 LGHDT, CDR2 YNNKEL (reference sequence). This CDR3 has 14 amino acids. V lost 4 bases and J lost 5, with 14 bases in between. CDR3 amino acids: CASSPKFGGTEAFF. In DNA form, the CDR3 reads TGTGCCAGCAGCCCCAAGTTTGGGGGAACTGAAGCTTTCTTT.

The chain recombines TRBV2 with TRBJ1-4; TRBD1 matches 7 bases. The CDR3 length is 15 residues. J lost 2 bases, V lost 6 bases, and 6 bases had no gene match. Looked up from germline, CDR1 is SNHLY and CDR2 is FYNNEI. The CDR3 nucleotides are TGTGCCAGCAGCCTCCTGACAGGGACTAATGAAAAACTGTTTTTT. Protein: CASSLLTGTNEKLFF. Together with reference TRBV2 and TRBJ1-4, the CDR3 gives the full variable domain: EPEVTQTPSHQVTQMGQEVILRCVPISNHLYFYWYRQILGQKVEFLVSFYNNEISEKSEIFDDQFSVERPDGSNFTLKIRSTKLEDSAMYFCASSLLTGTNEKLFFGSGTQLSVL.

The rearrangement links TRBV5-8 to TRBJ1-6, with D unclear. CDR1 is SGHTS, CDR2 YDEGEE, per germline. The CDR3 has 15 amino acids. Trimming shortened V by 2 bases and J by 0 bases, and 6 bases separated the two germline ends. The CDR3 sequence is CASSLEVSYNSPLHF. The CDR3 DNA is TGTGCCAGCAGCTTAGAAGTCTCCTATAATTCACCCCTCCACTTT.

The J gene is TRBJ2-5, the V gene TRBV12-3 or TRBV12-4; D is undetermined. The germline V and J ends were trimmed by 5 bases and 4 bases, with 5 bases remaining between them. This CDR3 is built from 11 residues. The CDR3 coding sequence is TGTGCCAGCAGTCAAACAGAGACCCAGTACTTC. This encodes CASSQTETQYF.

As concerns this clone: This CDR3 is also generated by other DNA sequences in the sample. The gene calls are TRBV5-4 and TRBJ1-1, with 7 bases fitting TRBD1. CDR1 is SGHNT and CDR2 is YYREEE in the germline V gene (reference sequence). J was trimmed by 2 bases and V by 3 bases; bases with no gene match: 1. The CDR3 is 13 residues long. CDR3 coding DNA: TGTGCCAGCAGCTGGGACAGAAACACTGAAGCTTTCTTT. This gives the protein CASSWDRNTEAFF. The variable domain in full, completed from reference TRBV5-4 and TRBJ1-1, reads ETGVTQSPTHLIKTRGQQVTLRCSSQSGHNTVSWYQQALGQGPQFIFQYYREEENGRGNFPPRFSGLQFPNYSSELNVNALELDDSALYLCASSWDRNTEAFFGQGTRLTVV.

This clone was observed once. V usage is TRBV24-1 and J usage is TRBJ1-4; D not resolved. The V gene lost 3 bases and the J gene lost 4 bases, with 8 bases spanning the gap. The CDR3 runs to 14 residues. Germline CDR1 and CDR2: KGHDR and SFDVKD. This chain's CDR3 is CATSDPAVNEKLFF. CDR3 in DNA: TGTGCCACCAGTGATCCCGCCGTTAATGAAAAACTGTTTTTT.

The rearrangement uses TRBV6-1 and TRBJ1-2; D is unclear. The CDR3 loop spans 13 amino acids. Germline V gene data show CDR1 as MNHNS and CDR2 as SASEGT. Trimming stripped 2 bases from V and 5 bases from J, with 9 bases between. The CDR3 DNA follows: TGTGCCAGCAGTGAATGGGGAGGGTATGGCTACACCTTC. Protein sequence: CASSEWGGYGYTF.

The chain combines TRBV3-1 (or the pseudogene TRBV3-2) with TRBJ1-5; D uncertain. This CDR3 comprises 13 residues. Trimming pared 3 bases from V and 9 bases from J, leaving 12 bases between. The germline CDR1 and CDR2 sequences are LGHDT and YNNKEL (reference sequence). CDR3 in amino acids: CASSQGSGLPQHF. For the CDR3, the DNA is TGTGCCAGCAGCCAGGGCAGCGGCCTGCCCCAGCATTTT.

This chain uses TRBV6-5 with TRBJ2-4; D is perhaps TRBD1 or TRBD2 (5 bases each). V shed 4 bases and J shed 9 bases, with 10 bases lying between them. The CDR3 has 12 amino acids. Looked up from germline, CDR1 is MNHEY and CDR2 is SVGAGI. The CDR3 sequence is CASSLGPGIQYF. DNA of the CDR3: TGTGCCAGCAGTTTGGGACCTGGCATTCAGTACTTC.

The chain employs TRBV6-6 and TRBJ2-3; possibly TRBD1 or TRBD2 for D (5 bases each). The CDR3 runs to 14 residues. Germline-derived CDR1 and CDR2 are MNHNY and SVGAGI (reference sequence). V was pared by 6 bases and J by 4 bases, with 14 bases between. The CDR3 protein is CASRGVIAADTQYF. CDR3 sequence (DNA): TGTGCCAGCAGGGGGGTTATTGCCGCAGATACGCAGTATTTT.

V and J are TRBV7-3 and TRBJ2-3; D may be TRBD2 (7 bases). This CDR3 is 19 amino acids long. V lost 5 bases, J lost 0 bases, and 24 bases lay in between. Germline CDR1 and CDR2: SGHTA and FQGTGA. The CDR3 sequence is CASSSQRGGVASSTDTQYF. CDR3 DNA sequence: TGTGCCAGCAGCAGCCAGAGGGGGGGGGTGGCATCCAGCACAGATACGCAGTATTTT.

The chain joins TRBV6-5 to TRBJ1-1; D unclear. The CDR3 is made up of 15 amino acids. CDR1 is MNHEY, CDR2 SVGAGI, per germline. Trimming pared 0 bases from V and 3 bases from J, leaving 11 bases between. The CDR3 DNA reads TGTGCCAGCAGTTACTCAATGGGGATGGACACTGAAGCTTTCTTT. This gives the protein CASSYSMGMDTEAFF.